The entry that follows covers one T cell receptor (beta chain) sequence. The entry originates in a study of blood T cell repertoires in COVID-19. Background on the study: Samples taken during acute and convalescent COVID-19 were collected in the United States, Italy and Spain. Sources were T cells, B-cell-depleted T cells, or PBMCs; the material itself was cDNA or gDNA.

Followed longitudinally, the Seattle patients had been enrolled during active infection. Original analysis: From reference gene primer amplification, estimates of nucleated cell counts were derived. Measured with immunoSEQ multiplex PCR; TCRdb has only the in-frame clones, and not every one. V and J calls plus clone size are reproduced from that table; the DNA served to infer D and trimming. There are roughly 170,000 clones in the sample; about 86% occur only once, and around 12% lies in the top ten. This clonotype originated in a woman aged 70-85 years with COVID-19, enrolled during active disease. The sequenced sample consisted of peripheral blood.

In DNA, the CDR3 is TGTGCCAGCAGTTTGACAGGGGAAGTTTGGATTGGGGGCGGGGAGCTGTTTTTT. This gives the protein CASSLTGEVWIGGGELFF. This chain joins TRBV28 and TRBJ2-2, with 8 bases aligning to TRBD1. The CDR3 has 18 residues. The ends lost 3 bases at V and 7 bases at J; junction bases unmatched: 16. Germline lookup yields CDR1 MDHEN and CDR2 SYDVKM.